The following is a TCR beta chain sequence with its context. The data derive from a study of blood T cell repertoires in COVID-19. Assay used: immunoSEQ multiplex PCR; TCRdb lists only in-frame clones, some missing. The profile shows fewer than 350,000 clones, roughly 93% of them singletons. The TCR originated in a woman in her thirties or forties with acute COVID-19. Sequenced material: PBMCs or T cells enriched from blood (not recorded which).

Here the CDR3 reads CATSGGQGLQETQYF. The CDR3 bases are TGTGCCACCAGCGGGGGACAGGGGCTGCAGGAGACCCAGTACTTC. The chain employs TRBV24-1 and TRBJ2-5; 10 bases align to TRBD1. The trim removed 7 bases at V and 5 bases at J, leaving 9 bases unmatched. The length of the CDR3 is 15 residues. The germline V gene has CDR1 KGHDR and CDR2 SFDVKD.